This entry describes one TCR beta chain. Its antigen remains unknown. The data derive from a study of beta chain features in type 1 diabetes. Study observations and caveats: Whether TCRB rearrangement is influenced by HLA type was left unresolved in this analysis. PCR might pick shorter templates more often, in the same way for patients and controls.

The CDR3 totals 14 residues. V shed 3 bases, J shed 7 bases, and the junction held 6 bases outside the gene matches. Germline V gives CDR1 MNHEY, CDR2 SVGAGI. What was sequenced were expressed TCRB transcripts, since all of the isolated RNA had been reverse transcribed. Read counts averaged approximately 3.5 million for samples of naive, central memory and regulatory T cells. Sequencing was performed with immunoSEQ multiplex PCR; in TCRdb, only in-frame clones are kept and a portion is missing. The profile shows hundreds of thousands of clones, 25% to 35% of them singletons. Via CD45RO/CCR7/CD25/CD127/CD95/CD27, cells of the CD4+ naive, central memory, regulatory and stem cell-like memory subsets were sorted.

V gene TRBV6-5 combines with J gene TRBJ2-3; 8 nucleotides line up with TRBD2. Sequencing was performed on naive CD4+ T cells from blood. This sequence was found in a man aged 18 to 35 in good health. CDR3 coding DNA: TGTGCCAGCAGTTATAGCGGGAAGGGCTATACGCAGTATTTT. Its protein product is CASSYSGKGYTQYF.